This T cell receptor (beta chain) was sequenced in a study of control samples from healthy donors and cancer patients. V lost 2 bases, J lost 6 bases, and 5 bases stayed unmatched. This CDR3 spans 16 amino acids. The germline V gene has CDR1 MNHEY and CDR2 SVGAGI. Here immunoSEQ multiplex PCR was the method, and the copy in TCRdb shows in-frame clones only, minus some. The data show some 190,000 clones, roughly nine tenths seen once. The clonotype originates from a young man in good health. The sequenced material came from blood. This sequence joins TRBV6-5 and TRBJ2-7, with 15 bases matching TRBD2. For the CDR3, the DNA is TGTGCCAGCAGTTACGGACTAGCGGGGGGGCTGAGCGAGCAGTACTTC. Encoded protein: CASSYGLAGGLSEQYF.